This T cell receptor (beta chain) originates from a study of regulatory T cells in long-lasting Graves disease. Study-level points and caveats: It was peripheral blood alone, not thyroid tissue, that was studied. The small sample size may have reduced accuracy.

A note on this clonotype: Antigen unknown.

Time point here: newly diagnosed GD, antithyroid drugs for less than 3 months. After RNA was extracted from PBMCs, the TCR library was made from it. Building the TCR beta libraries relied on iRepertoire HTBI primers, and CDR3 regions underwent Arm-PCR. TCRdb recomputed calls from the multiplex PCR reads with MiXCR, one row per CDR3 protein. The table records a few hundred thousand distinct CDR3 sequences, approximately 12% of them present only once. Per germline, CDR1 SGHDT and CDR2 YYEEEE. V was cut by 1 base and J by 5 bases, with 21 bases left in between. The CDR3 is 17 amino acids. The same data also contributed to another study, on T cells in Graves' hyperthyroidism and ophthalmopathy. As that study records: Ophthalmopathy was told apart from stable hyperthyroidism by a 13 V-J model.

The sequence was obtained from a woman between 18 and 29 years old with Graves disease. Sequencing used peripheral blood mononuclear cells (PBMCs), obtained at new diagnosis, from a patient treated with antithyroid drugs. The chain uses TRBV5-6 and TRBJ1-1, with D possibly TRBD1 on 5 matching bases. The CDR3 bases are TGTGCCAGCAGCTTGCTATCTCTCGGGGCAGGAGGAACTGAAGCTTTCTTT. This sequence encodes CASSLLSLGAGGTEAFF.